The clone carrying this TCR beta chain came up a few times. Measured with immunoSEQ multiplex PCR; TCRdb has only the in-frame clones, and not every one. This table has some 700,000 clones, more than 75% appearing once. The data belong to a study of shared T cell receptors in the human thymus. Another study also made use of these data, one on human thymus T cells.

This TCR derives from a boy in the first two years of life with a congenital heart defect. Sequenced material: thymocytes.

As DNA, the CDR3 is TGCGCCAGCAGCCCGTTGCGGGACAGCAAAAACATTCAGTACTTC. It translates to CASSPLRDSKNIQYF. J is TRBJ2-4 and V is TRBV5-1, with TRBD1 as a possible D gene (7 bases). The V end was cut by 4 bases, the J end by 3 bases, with 14 bases between. Germline V lookup: CDR1 SGHRS, CDR2 YFSETQ. The CDR3 is 15 amino acids.